This entry lists 16 T cell receptor beta chains sequenced from one sample in a study of blood T cell repertoires in COVID-19 (dated by TCRdb to about 2020). The protocol used for the library was the immunoSEQ multiplex PCR assay. As stored in TCRdb, this immuneACCESS dataset retains in-frame rearrangements with V and J assigned. A fraction of the clones does not appear; measured against another copy, unresolved V genes explain less than half of the discrepancy, and the remainder lacks a known reason. The sample has under 200,000 clones on record, under 90% of them singletons. 15% to 20% of the sample is taken by the ten largest. The source material was PBMCs or T cells enriched from blood (not recorded which). All receptors come from a man in his fifties or sixties who had recovered from COVID-19.

V usage is TRBV28 and J usage is TRBJ1-2; 8 bases fit TRBD1. The CDR3 runs 13 residues. The V gene's germline CDR1 is MDHEN and CDR2 SYDVKM. V gave up 8 bases and J gave up 4 bases; unmatched junction bases: 6. CDR3 amino acids: CASGRQGSYGYTF. CDR3 sequence (DNA): TGTGCCAGCGGCCGACAGGGGAGCTATGGCTACACCTTC.

J is TRBJ1-4 and V is TRBV6-5, with 9 positions matching TRBD1. CDR3 size: 14 residues. Germline CDR1 and CDR2: MNHEY and SVGAGI. V trimming: 8 bases; J trimming: 7 bases; junction bases outside the gene matches: 8. CDR3 nucleotides: TGTGCCAGCTCAGGGACAGGGAAGAGTGAAAAACTGTTTTTT. It specifies CASSGTGKSEKLFF.

The chain employs TRBV5-1 and TRBJ2-6, with D tentatively TRBD2 (6 bases). The germline V gene has CDR1 SGHRS and CDR2 YFSETQ. This CDR3 has 18 residues. V lost 0 bases, J lost 0 bases, and 13 bases lay in between. CDR3 sequence: CASSLVAAPSSGANVLTF. The CDR3 DNA sequence: TGCGCCAGCAGCTTGGTAGCGGCACCATCCTCTGGGGCCAACGTCCTGACTTTC.

This clone was counted between two and nine times. This sequence joins TRBV6-4 and TRBJ2-2; D not certain. V shed 0 bases and J shed 0 bases, with 8 bases lying between them. The length of the CDR3 is 16 residues. Germline CDR1 MRHNA, CDR2 SNTAGT. In DNA form, the CDR3 reads TGTGCCAGCAGTGACTCGTCACAGACGAACACCGGGGAGCTGTTTTTT. It encodes CASSDSSQTNTGELFF.

V is TRBV27 and J is TRBJ2-7, with TRBD2 matching 11 bases. The CDR3 is 19 residues long. V shed 5 bases and J 0 bases; nucleotides not matched to a gene: 15. Per germline, CDR1 MNHEY and CDR2 SMNVEV (reference sequence). The CDR3 here is CASSTLTGTSGMSSYEQYF. The CDR3 bases are TGTGCCAGCAGTACCCTCACCGGGACTAGCGGCATGAGCTCCTACGAGCAGTACTTC.

This clone appeared a single time. The chain employs TRBV4-2 and TRBJ2-7; D is possibly TRBD2 (5 bases). V lost 4 bases to trimming and J lost 2 bases, with 15 bases between them. Germline values: CDR1 LGHNA, CDR2 YNFKEQ. The CDR3 runs 15 residues. CDR3 residues: CASSPVKGVTYEQYF. As DNA, the CDR3 is TGTGCCAGCAGCCCCGTCAAGGGAGTTACCTACGAGCAGTACTTC.

The chain joins TRBV18 to TRBJ2-2, with D possibly matching TRBD1 (6 bases). The CDR3 has 17 residues. The V end was cut by 8 bases, the J end by 0 bases, with 19 bases between. Germline CDR1 and CDR2: KGHSH and LQKENI. The CDR3 sequence: CASPIKQGTANTGELFF. The CDR3 DNA reads as TGTGCCAGCCCGATTAAACAGGGAACCGCGAACACCGGGGAGCTGTTTTTT.

This clone was found a few times. This rearrangement joins TRBV28 to TRBJ1-4; D might be TRBD1 (6 bases). The germline gives CDR1 MDHEN, CDR2 SYDVKM. This CDR3 contains 15 residues. Trimming stripped 2 bases from V and 1 base from J, with 8 bases between. The DNA for the CDR3 is TGTGCCAGCAGTTTAGGGGGCATAACTAATGAAAAACTGTTTTTT. Its protein is CASSLGGITNEKLFF.

CDR3 amino acids: CASRLQGATNEKLFF. As DNA, the CDR3 is TGTGCCAGCAGATTACAGGGGGCAACTAATGAAAAACTGTTTTTT. The chain employs TRBV27 and TRBJ1-4; 8 bases agree with TRBD1. The CDR3 totals 15 residues. J lost 0 bases, V lost 6 bases, and 3 bases had no gene match. From germline, CDR1 is MNHEY and CDR2 SMNVEV (reference sequence). Together with reference TRBV27 and TRBJ1-4, the CDR3 gives the full variable domain: EAQVTQNPRYLITVTGKKLTVTCSQNMNHEYMSWYRQDPGLGLRQIYYSMNVEVTDKGDVPEGYKVSRKEKRNFPLILESPSPNQTSLYFCASRLQGATNEKLFFGSGTQLSVL.

This rearrangement joins TRBV6-5 to TRBJ2-3; D might be TRBD2 (6 bases). V was shortened by 2 bases and J by 2 bases, with 11 bases between the two germline ends. Germline CDR1 and CDR2: MNHEY and SVGAGI. There are 15 residues in the CDR3. CDR3 DNA: TGTGCCAGCAGTTACCACGGAGGGATCACAGATACGCAGTATTTT. Translated, it gives CASSYHGGITDTQYF.

This chain connects TRBV7-3 to TRBJ1-2, with 8 bases fitting TRBD1. Germline lookup yields CDR1 SGHTA and CDR2 FQGTGA. This CDR3 comprises 13 residues. Trimming removed 5 bases from V and 4 bases from J; junction bases left unmatched: 3. CDR3 in DNA: TGTGCCAGCAGCGCCGGGACAGGCTATGGCTACACCTTC. Residues: CASSAGTGYGYTF.

This chain connects TRBV7-9 to TRBJ2-5, with D possibly TRBD1 on 5 matching bases. CDR3 length: 15 residues. Germline CDR1 SEHNR, CDR2 FQNEAQ (reference sequence). V was trimmed by 1 base and J by 5 bases, leaving 14 bases between them. CDR3 sequence: CASSLDPGRSETQYF. The DNA for the CDR3 is TGTGCCAGCAGCTTAGACCCAGGGCGGAGTGAGACCCAGTACTTC.

The chain combines TRBV6-5 with TRBJ1-5; TRBD1 agrees at 10 bases. V shed 9 bases and J 4 bases; nucleotides not matched to a gene: 3. Germline assignment: CDR1 MNHEY and CDR2 SVGAGI. There are 13 residues in the CDR3. DNA of the CDR3: TGTGCCAGTGGGACAGGGGATAATCAGCCCCAGCATTTT. Translation gives CASGTGDNQPQHF.

The gene calls are TRBV11-2 and TRBJ2-7; 13 nucleotides agree with TRBD2. Germline V gives CDR1 SGHAT, CDR2 FQNNGV. The CDR3 extends over 17 amino acids. Losses at the gene ends were 5 bases for V and 0 bases for J; bases not matched to a gene: 7. The chain's CDR3 is CASSRRTSGSFSYEQYF. For the CDR3, the DNA is TGTGCCAGCAGCCGTCGGACTAGCGGGAGTTTCTCCTACGAGCAGTACTTC.

This chain joins TRBV29-1 and TRBJ1-2, with no clear D. The CDR3 contains 11 residues. Trimming pared 3 bases from V and 7 bases from J, leaving 9 bases between. Germline V gene sequence: CDR1 SQVTM, CDR2 ANQGSEA. DNA for the CDR3: TGCAGCGTTGAGGAGGGCAGTGGCTACACCTTC. Translation gives CSVEEGSGYTF.

V and J are TRBV7-8 and TRBJ2-3; the D gene is possibly TRBD2 (6 bases). CDR1 is SGHVS, CDR2 FQNEAQ, per germline. V gave up 1 base and J gave up 0 bases, with 11 bases separating them. This CDR3 spans 16 amino acids. This chain's CDR3 is CASSLDTGASTDTQYF. CDR3 sequence (DNA): TGTGCCAGCAGCTTAGATACGGGAGCTAGCACAGATACGCAGTATTTT.